This T cell receptor (beta chain) was recorded in a study of blood T cell repertoires in COVID-19. Turning to the study itself: The United States, Italy and Spain were the sources of the acute and convalescent COVID-19 samples. Sample material is recorded as cDNA or gDNA derived from T cells, B-cell-depleted T cells, or PBMCs.

Trimming at V came to 5 bases and at J to 5 bases, leaving 5 bases not matched to a gene. The germline gives CDR1 SGHTA, CDR2 FQGNSA. The CDR3 is 16 amino acids. In the original analysis: Counts of nucleated cells, estimated from reference gene primer amplification, were obtained. TCRdb's table, derived via immunoSEQ multiplex PCR, lists solely in-frame clones and lacks some. V and J calls and clone size come straight from that table; D and trimming were deduced from the DNA. The sample contains roughly 150,000 clones, approximately 90% of which appear only once. The receptor's source is a man between 18 and 29 years old with acute or convalescent COVID-19. Sequenced: peripheral blood. The J gene is TRBJ2-3, the V gene TRBV7-2, with TRBD2 matching 15 bases. Here the CDR3 reads CASSHGLAGGGDTQYF. CDR3 nucleotide sequence: TGTGCCAGCAGCCACGGACTAGCGGGAGGGGGAGATACGCAGTATTTT. Complete variable domain (other parts from reference TRBV7-2 and TRBJ2-3): GAGVSQSPSNKVTEKGKDVELRCDPISGHTALYWYRQSLGQGLEFLIYFQGNSAPDKSGLPSDRFSAERTGGSVSTLTIQRTQQEDSAVYLCASSHGLAGGGDTQYFGPGTRLTVL.